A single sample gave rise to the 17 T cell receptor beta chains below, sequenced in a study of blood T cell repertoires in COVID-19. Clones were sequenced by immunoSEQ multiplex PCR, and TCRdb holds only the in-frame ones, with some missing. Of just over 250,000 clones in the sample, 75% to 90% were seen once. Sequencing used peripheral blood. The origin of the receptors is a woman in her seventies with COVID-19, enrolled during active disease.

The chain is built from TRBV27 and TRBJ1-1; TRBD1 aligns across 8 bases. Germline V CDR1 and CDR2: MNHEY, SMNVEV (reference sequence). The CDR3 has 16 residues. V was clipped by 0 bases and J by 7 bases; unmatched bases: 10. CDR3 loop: CASSLSIRQGRVEAFF. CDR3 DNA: TGTGCCAGCAGTTTATCTATCAGACAGGGGAGAGTTGAAGCTTTCTTT.

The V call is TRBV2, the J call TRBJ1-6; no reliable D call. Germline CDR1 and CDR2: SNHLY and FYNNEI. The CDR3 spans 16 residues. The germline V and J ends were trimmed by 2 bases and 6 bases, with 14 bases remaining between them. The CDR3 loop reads CASSEYRTVRNSPLHF. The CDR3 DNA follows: TGTGCCAGCAGTGAATATAGAACGGTTCGTAATTCACCCCTCCACTTT.

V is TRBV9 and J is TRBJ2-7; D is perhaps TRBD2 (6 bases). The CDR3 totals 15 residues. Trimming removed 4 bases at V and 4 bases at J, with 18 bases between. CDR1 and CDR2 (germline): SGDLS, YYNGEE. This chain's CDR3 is CASSPRDSEGYEQYF. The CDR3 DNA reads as TGTGCCAGCAGCCCCAGGGACTCGGAGGGTTACGAGCAGTACTTC.

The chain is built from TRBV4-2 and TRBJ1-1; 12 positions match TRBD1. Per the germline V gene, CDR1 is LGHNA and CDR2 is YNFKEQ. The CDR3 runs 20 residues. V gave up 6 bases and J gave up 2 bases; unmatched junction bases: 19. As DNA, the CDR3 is TGTGCCAGCAGAACCACCCTAGGGACAGGGGGCTTGTATGAAAACACTGAAGCTTTCTTT. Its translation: CASRTTLGTGGLYENTEAFF.

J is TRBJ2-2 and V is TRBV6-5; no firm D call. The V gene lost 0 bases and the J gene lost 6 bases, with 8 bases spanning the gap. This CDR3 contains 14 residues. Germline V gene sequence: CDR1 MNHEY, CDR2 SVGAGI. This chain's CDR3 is CASSYSSLAGELFF. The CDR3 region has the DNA TGTGCCAGCAGTTACTCGTCGTTAGCCGGGGAGCTGTTTTTT.

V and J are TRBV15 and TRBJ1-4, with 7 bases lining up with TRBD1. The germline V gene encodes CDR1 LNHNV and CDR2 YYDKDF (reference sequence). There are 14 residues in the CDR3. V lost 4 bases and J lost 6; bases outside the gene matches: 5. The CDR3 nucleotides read TGTGCCACCAGCATCGCAGGGGGGCATGAAAAACTGTTTTTT. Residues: CATSIAGGHEKLFF. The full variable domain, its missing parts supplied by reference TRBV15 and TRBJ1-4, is DAMVIQNPRYQVTQFGKPVTLSCSQTLNHNVMYWYQQKSSQAPKLLFHYYDKDFNNEADTPDNFQSRRPNTSFCFLDIRSPGLGDTAMYLCATSIAGGHEKLFFGSGTQLSVL.

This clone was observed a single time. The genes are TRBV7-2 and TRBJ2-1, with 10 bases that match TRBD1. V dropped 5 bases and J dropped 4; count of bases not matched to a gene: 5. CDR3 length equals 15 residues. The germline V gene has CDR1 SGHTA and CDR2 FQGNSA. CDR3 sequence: CASSETGGGYNEQFF. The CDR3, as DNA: TGTGCCAGCAGCGAGACAGGGGGCGGTTACAATGAGCAGTTCTTC.

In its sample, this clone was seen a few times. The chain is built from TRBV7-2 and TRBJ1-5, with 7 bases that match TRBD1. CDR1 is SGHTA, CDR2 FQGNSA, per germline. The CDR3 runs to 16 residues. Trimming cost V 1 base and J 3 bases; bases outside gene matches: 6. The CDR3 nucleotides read TGTGCCAGCAGCTTAGGGAGCAGGGGGTCCAATCAGCCCCAGCATTTT. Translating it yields CASSLGSRGSNQPQHF.

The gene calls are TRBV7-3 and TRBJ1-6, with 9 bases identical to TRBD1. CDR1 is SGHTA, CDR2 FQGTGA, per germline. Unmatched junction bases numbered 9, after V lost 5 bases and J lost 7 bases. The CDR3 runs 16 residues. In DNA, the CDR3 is TGTGCCAGCAGCCCAGGGGGGACAGGGAGGAATTCACCCCTCCACTTT. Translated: CASSPGGTGRNSPLHF.

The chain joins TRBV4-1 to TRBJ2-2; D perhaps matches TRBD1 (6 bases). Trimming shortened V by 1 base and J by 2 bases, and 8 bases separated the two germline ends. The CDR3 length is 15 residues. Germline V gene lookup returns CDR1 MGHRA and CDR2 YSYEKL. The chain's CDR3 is CASSQADRNTGELFF. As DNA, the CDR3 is TGCGCCAGCAGCCAAGCGGACAGAAACACCGGGGAGCTGTTTTTT.

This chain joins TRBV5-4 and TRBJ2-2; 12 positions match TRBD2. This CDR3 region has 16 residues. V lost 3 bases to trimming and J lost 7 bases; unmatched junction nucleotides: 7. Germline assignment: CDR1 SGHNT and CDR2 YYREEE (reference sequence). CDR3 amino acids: CASSSGTSGLIGELFF. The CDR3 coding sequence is TGTGCCAGCAGCTCGGGGACTAGCGGGCTCATCGGGGAGCTGTTTTTT.

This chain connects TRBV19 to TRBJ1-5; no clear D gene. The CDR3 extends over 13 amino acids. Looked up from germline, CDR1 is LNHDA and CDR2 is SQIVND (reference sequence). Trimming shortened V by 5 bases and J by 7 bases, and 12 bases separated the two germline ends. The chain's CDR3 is CASSFPFGQPQHF. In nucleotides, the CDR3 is TGTGCCAGTAGTTTCCCCTTTGGCCAGCCCCAGCATTTT. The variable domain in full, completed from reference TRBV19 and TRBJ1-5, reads DGGITQSPKYLFRKEGQNVTLSCEQNLNHDAMYWYRQDPGQGLRLIYYSQIVNDFQKGDIAEGYSVSREKKESFPLTVTSAQKNPTAFYLCASSFPFGQPQHFGDGTRLSIL.

The CDR3 DNA sequence: TGCGCCAGCAGCTTGGACTGGTCCTCCTACAATGAGCAGTTCTTC. It translates to CASSLDWSSYNEQFF. The J gene is TRBJ2-1, the V gene TRBV5-1; D gene ambiguous. Trimming cost V 0 bases and J 0 bases, with 7 bases left between them. The CDR3 totals 15 residues. The germline V gene encodes CDR1 SGHRS and CDR2 YFSETQ.

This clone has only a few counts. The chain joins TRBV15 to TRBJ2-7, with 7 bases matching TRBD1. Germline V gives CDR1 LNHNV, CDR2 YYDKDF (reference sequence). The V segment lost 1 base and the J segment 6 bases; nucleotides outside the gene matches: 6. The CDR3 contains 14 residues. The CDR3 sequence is CATSRVRQGGEQYF. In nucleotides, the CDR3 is TGTGCCACCAGCAGAGTGAGACAGGGTGGCGAGCAGTACTTC. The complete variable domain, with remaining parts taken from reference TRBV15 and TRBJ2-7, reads DAMVIQNPRYQVTQFGKPVTLSCSQTLNHNVMYWYQQKSSQAPKLLFHYYDKDFNNEADTPDNFQSRRPNTSFCFLDIRSPGLGDTAMYLCATSRVRQGGEQYFGPGTRLTVT.

CDR3 coding DNA: TGTGCCATCAGTGAAGGACAGGGAAACACCATATATTTT. Its translation: CAISEGQGNTIYF. This chain uses TRBV10-3 with TRBJ1-3, with D possibly matching TRBD1 (6 bases). Germline CDR1 ENHRY, CDR2 SYGVKD. V gave up 3 bases and J gave up 4 bases, with 7 bases separating them. This CDR3 spans 13 amino acids.

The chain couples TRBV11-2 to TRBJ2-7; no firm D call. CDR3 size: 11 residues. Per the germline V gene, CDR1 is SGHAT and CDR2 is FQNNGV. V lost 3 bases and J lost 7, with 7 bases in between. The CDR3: CASSLSTEQYF. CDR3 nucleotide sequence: TGTGCCAGCAGCTTGTCGACAGAGCAGTACTTC.

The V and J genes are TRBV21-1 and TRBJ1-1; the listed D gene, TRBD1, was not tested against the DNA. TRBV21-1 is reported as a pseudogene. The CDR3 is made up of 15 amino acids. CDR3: CASSKEGIGASEAFF. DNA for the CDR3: TGTGCCAGCAGCAAAGAGGGTATTGGGGCCTCAGAAGCTTTCTTT.